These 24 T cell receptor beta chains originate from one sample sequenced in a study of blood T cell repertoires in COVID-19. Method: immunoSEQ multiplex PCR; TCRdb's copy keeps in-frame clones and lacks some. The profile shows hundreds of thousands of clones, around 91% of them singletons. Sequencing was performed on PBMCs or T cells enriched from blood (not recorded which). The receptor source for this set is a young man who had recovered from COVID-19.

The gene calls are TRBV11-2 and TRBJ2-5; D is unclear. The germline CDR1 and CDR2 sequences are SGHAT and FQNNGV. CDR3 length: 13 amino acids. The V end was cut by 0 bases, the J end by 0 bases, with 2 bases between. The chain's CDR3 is CASSLDDQETQYF. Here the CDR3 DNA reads TGTGCCAGCAGCTTAGACGACCAAGAGACCCAGTACTTC.

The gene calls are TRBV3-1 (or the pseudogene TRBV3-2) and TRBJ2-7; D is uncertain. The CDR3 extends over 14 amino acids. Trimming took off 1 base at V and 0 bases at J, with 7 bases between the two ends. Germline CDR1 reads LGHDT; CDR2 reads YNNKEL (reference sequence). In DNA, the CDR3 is TGTGCCAGCAGCCAAGGGCTCGACTCCTACGAGCAGTACTTC. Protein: CASSQGLDSYEQYF.

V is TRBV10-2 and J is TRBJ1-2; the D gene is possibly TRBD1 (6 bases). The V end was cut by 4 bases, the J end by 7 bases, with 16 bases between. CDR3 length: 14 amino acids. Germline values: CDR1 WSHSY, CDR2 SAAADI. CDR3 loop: CASSATEGGLGYTF. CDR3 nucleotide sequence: TGCGCCAGCAGTGCAACCGAGGGGGGGCTTGGCTACACCTTC.

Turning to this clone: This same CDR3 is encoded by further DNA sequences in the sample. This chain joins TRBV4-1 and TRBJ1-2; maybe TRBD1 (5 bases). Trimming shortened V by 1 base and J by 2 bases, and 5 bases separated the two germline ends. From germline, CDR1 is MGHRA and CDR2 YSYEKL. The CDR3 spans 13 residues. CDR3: CASSQGQNYGYTF. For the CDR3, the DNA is TGCGCCAGCAGCCAAGGACAGAACTATGGCTACACCTTC.

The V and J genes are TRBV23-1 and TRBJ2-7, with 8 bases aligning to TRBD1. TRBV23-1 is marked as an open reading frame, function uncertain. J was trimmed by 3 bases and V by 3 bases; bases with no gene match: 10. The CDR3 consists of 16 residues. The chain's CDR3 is CASSHLGPGQDYEQYF. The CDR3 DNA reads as TGCGCCAGCAGTCACCTGGGGCCGGGACAGGACTACGAGCAGTACTTC.

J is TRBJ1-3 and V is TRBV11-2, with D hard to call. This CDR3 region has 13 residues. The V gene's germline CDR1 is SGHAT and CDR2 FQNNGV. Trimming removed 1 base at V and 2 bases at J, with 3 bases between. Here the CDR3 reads CASSLVTGNTIYF. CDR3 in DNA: TGTGCCAGCAGCTTAGTAACTGGAAACACCATATATTTT.

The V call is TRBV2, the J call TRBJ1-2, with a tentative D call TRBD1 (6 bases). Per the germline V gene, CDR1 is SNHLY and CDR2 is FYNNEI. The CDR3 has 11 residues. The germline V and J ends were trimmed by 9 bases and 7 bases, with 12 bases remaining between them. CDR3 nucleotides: TGTGCCAGAGACAGGTCTGGTGGCTACACCTTC. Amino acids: CARDRSGGYTF.

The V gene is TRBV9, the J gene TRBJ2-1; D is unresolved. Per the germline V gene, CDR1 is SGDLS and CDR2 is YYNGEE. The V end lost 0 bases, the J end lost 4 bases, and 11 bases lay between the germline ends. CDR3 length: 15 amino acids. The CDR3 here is CASSVDYSTYNEQFF. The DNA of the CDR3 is TGTGCCAGCAGCGTAGACTACTCGACTTACAATGAGCAGTTCTTC.

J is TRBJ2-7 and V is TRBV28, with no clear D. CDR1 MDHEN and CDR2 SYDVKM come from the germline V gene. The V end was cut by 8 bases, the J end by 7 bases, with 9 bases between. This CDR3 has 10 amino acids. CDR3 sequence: CASPRWEQYF. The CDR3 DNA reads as TGTGCCAGCCCTAGGTGGGAGCAGTACTTC.

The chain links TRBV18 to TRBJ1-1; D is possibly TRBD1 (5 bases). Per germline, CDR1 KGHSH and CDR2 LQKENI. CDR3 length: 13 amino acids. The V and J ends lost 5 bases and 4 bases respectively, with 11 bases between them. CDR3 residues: CASSGNGGTEAFF. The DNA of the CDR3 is TGTGCCAGCTCAGGCAACGGGGGCACTGAAGCTTTCTTT.

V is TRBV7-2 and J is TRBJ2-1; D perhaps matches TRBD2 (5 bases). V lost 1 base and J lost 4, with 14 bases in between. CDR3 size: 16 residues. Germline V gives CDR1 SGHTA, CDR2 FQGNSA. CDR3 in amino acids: CASSLVLGGGYNEQFF. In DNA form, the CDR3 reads TGTGCCAGCAGCTTAGTGTTAGGAGGCGGGTACAATGAGCAGTTCTTC. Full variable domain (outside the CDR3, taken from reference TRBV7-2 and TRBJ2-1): GAGVSQSPSNKVTEKGKDVELRCDPISGHTALYWYRQSLGQGLEFLIYFQGNSAPDKSGLPSDRFSAERTGGSVSTLTIQRTQQEDSAVYLCASSLVLGGGYNEQFFGPGTRLTVL.

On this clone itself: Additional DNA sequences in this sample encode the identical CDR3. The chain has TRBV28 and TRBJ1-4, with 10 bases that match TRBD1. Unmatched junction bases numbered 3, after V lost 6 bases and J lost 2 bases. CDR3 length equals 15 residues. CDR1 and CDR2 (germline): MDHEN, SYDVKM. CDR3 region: CASSLDRGTNEKLFF. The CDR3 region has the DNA TGTGCCAGCAGCCTGGACAGGGGGACTAATGAAAAACTGTTTTTT.

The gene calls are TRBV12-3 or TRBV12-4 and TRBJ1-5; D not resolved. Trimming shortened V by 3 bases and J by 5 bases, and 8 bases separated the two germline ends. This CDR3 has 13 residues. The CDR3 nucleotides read TGTGCCAGCAGTTTGATGGCCTATCAGCCCCAGCATTTT. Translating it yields CASSLMAYQPQHF.

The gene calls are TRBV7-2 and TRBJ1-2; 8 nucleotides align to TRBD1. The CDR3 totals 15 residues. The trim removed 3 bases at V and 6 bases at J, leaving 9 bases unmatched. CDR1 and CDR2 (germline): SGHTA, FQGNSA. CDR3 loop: CASSLGAGTGHGYTF. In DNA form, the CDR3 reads TGTGCCAGCAGCTTGGGGGCCGGGACAGGACATGGCTACACCTTC.

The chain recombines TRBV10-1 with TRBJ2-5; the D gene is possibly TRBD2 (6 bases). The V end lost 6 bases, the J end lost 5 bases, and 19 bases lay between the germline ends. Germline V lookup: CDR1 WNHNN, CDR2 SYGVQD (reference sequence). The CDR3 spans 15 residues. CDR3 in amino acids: CASSPRLGVGETQYF. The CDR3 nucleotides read TGCGCCAGCAGCCCACGACTAGGGGTAGGGGAGACCCAGTACTTC.

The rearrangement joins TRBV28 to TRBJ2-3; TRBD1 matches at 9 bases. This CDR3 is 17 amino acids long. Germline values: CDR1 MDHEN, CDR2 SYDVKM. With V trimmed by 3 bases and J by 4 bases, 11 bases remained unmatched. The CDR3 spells CASSLGTGIGGADTQYF. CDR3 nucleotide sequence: TGTGCCAGCAGTTTGGGGACAGGGATTGGTGGAGCAGATACGCAGTATTTT.

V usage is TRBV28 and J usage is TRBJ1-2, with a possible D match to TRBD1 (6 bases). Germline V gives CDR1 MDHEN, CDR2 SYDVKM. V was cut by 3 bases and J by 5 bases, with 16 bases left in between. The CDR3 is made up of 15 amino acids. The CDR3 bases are TGTGCCAGCAGTTTCCCCAACAGGGAAAGGTATGGCTACACCTTC. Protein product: CASSFPNRERYGYTF.

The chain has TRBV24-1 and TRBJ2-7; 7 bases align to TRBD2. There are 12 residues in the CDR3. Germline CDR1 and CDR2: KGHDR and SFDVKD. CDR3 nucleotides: TGTGCTACCTCGCCGGGGGGATACGAGCAGTACTTC. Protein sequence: CATSPGGYEQYF.

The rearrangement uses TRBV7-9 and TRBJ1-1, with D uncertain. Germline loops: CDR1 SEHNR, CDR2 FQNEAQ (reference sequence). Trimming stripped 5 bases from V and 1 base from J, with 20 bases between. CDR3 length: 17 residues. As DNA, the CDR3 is TGTGCCAGCAGCCGGTACGGGTCCGCCGATTCGAACACTGAAGCTTTCTTT. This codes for CASSRYGSADSNTEAFF.

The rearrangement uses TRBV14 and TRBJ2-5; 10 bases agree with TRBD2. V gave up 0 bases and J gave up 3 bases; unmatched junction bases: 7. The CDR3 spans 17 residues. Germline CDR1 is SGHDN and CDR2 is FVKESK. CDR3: CASSQDYLLAGEETQYF. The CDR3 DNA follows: TGTGCCAGCAGCCAAGATTATTTGCTAGCGGGAGAAGAGACCCAGTACTTC.

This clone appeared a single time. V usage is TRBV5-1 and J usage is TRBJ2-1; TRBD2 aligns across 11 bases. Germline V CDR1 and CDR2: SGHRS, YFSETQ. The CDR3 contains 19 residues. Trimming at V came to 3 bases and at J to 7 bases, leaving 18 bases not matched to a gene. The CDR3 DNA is TGCGCCAGCAGCTCAACTGCACCTAGCGGGAGGCTCCATACAAATGAGCAGTTCTTC. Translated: CASSSTAPSGRLHTNEQFF.

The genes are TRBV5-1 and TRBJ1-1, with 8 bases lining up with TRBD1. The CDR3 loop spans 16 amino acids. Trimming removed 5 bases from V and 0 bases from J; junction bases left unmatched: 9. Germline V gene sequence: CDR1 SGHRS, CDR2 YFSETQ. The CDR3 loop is CASRSGTGDMNTEAFF. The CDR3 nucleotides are TGCGCCAGCAGATCCGGGACAGGTGACATGAACACTGAAGCTTTCTTT.

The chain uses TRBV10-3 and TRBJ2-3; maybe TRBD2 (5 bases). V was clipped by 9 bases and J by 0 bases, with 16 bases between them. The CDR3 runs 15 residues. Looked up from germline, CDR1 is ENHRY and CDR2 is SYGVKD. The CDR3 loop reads CAIRRATTSTDTQYF. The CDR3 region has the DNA TGTGCCATTAGGCGGGCAACAACTAGCACAGATACGCAGTATTTT.

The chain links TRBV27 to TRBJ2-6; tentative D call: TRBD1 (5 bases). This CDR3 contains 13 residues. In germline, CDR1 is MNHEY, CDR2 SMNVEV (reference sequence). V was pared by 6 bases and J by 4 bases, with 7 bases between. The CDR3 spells CASRGLGANVLTF. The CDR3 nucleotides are TGTGCCAGCAGGGGGCTCGGGGCCAACGTCCTGACTTTC.